This TCR beta chain was found in a study of response to subunit inactivated influenza vaccine. From germline, CDR1 is SGHRS and CDR2 YFSETQ. V shed 1 base and J shed 10 bases, with 6 bases lying between them. There are 11 residues in the CDR3. A single record per CDR3 protein comes from TCRdb applying MiXCR to the RT-PCR reads. The sample yields about 650,000 distinct CDR3 sequences, about 14% seen once. The receptor was derived from a man over 45 who received an inactivated influenza vaccine. Sequences were derived from PBMCs from blood, sampled 14 to 15 days before vaccination. This sequence joins TRBV5-1 and TRBJ2-1; D not certain. CDR3 protein: CASSLNDEQFF. CDR3 coding DNA: TGCGCCAGCAGCTTGAATGACGAGCAGTTCTTC.